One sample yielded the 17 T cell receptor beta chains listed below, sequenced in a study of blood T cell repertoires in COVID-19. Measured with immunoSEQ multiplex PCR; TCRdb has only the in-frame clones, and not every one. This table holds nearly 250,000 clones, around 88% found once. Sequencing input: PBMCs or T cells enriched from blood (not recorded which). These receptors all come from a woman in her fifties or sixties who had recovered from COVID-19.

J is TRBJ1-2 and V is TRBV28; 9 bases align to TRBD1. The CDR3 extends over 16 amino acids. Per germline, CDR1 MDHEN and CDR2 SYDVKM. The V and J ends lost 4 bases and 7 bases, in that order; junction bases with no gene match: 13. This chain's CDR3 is CASSSRTLTGGIGYTF. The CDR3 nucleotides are TGTGCCAGCAGTTCCCGAACATTGACAGGGGGAATTGGCTACACCTTC.

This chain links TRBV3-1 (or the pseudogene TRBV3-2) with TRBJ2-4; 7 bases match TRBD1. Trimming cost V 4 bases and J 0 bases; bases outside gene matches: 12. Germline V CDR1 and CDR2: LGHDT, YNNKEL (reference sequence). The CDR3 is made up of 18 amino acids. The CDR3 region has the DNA TGTGCCAGCAGCCTTATTAAAGGGGGCTGGGGAGCCAAAAACATTCAGTACTTC. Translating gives CASSLIKGGWGAKNIQYF.

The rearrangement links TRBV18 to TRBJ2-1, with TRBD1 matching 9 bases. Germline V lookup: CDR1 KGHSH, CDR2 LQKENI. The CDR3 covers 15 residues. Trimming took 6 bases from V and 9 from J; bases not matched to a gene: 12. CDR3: CASSSDRGMEGEQFF. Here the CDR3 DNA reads TGTGCCAGCTCGTCGGACAGGGGCATGGAGGGTGAGCAGTTCTTC.

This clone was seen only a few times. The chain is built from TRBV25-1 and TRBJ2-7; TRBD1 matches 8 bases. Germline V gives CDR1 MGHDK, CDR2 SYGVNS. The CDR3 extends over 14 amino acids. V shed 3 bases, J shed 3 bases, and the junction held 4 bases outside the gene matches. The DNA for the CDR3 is TGTGCCAGCAGTGATGGGACAGGCTTCTACGAGCAGTACTTC. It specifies CASSDGTGFYEQYF.

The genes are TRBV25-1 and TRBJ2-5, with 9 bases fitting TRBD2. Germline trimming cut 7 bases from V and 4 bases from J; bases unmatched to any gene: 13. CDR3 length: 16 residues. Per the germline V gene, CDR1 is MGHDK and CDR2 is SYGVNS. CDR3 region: CASTPSMGAGGETQYF. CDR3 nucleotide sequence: TGTGCCAGCACGCCCTCAATGGGAGCGGGGGGAGAGACCCAGTACTTC. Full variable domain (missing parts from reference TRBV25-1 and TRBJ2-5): EADIYQTPRYLVIGTGKKITLECSQTMGHDKMYWYQQDPGMELHLIHYSYGVNSTEKGDLSSESTVSRIRTEHFPLTLESARPSHTSQYLCASTPSMGAGGETQYFGPGTRLLVL.

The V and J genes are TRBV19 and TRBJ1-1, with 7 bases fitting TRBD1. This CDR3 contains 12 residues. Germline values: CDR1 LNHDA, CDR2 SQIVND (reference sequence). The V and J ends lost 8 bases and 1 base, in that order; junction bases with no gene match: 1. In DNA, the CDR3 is TGTGCCAGTGGGGACAGGAACACTGAAGCTTTCTTT. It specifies CASGDRNTEAFF.

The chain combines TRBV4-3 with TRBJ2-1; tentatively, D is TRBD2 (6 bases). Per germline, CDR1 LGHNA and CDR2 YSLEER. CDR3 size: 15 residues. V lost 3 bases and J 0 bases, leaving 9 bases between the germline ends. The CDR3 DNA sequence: TGCGCCAGCAGCCAGGACGGGAGCTCCTACAATGAGCAGTTCTTC. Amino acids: CASSQDGSSYNEQFF.

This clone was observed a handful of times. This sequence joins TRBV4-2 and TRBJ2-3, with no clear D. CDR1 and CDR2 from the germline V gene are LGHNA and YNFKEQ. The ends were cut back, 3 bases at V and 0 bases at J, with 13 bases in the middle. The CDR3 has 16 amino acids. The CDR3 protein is CASSHSGVRSTDTQYF. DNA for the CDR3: TGTGCCAGCAGCCATTCTGGAGTTAGAAGCACAGATACGCAGTATTTT.

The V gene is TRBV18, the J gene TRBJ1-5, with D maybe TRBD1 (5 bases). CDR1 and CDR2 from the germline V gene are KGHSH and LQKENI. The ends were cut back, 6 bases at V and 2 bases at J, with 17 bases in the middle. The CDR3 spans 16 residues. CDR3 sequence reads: CASSRVVQKGNQPQHF. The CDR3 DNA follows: TGTGCCAGCTCCAGGGTCGTACAGAAAGGCAATCAGCCCCAGCATTTT. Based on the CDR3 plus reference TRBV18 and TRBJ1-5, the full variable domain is NAGVMQNPRHLVRRRGQEARLRCSPMKGHSHVYWYRQLPEEGLKFMVYLQKENIIDESGMPKERFSAEFPKEGPSILRIQQVVRGDSAAYFCASSRVVQKGNQPQHFGDGTRLSIL.

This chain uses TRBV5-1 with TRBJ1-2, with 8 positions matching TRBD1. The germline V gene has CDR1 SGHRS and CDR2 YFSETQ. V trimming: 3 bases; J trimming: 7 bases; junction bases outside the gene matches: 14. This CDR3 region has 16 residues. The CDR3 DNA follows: TGCGCCAGCAGCTACCAAGGACAGGGCAGCTTGGGTGGCTACACCTTC. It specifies CASSYQGQGSLGGYTF.

The chain's CDR3 is CASSQQGQVSAKNIQYF. Written as DNA, the CDR3 is TGTGCCAGCAGCCAACAGGGACAGGTCTCAGCCAAAAACATTCAGTACTTC. The chain employs TRBV3-1 (or the pseudogene TRBV3-2) and TRBJ2-4; 8 nucleotides line up with TRBD1. The CDR3 is 17 amino acids. The germline CDR1 and CDR2 sequences are LGHDT and YNNKEL (reference sequence). V gave up 2 bases and J gave up 0 bases; unmatched junction bases: 6.

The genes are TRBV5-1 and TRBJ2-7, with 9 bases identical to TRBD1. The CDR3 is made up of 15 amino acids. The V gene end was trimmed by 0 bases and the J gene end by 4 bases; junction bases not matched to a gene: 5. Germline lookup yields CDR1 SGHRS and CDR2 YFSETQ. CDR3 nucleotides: TGCGCCAGCAGCTTGGGGGACAGGGTTTTTTACGAGCAGTACTTC. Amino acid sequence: CASSLGDRVFYEQYF.

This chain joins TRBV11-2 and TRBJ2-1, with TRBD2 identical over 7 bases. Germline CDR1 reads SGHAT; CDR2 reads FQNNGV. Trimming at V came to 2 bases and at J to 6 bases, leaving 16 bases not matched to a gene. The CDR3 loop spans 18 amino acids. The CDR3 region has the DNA TGTGCCAGCAGCTTACTTCTCGCTAGCGGAGGGTCGTTCAATGAGCAGTTCTTC. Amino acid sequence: CASSLLLASGGSFNEQFF.

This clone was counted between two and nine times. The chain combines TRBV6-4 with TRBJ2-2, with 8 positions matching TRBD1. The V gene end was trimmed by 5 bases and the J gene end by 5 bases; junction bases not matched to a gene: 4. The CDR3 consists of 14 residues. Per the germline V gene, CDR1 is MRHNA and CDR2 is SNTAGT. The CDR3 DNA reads TGTGCCAGCAGTCCAGGGGGCGAGACCGGGGAGCTGTTTTTT. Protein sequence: CASSPGGETGELFF.

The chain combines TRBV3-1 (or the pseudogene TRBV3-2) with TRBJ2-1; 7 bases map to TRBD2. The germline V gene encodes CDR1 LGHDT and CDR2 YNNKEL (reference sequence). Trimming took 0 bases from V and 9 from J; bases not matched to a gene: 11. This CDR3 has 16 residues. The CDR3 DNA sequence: TGTGCCAGCAGCCAAGAGGCGGACCTCCTAGCGGCTGAGCAGTTCTTC. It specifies CASSQEADLLAAEQFF.

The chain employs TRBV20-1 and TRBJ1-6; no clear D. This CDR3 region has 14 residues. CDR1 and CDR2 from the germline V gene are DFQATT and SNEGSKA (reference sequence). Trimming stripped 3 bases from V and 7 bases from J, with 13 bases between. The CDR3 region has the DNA TGCAGTGCTAGTTCGGGGAAGGCGAATTCACCCCTCCACTTT. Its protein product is CSASSGKANSPLHF.

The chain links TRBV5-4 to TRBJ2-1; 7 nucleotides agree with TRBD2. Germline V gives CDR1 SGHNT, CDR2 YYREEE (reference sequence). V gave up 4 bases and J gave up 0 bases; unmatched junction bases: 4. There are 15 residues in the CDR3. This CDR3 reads CASSGRGGSYNEQFF. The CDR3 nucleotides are TGTGCCAGCAGCGGGAGGGGTGGCTCCTACAATGAGCAGTTCTTC.